This T cell receptor beta chain comes out of a study of T cells in Graves' hyperthyroidism and ophthalmopathy (dated by TCRdb to 2018 to 2020). At the level of the whole study: Peripheral blood was collected at initial diagnosis, before any treatment. To identify TCR V-J signatures that set the groups apart, the researchers used a discovery cohort of 95 to 100 patients, made up of under 45 with Graves' ophthalmopathy and around 58 with stable Graves' hyperthyroidism. Whether ophthalmopathy could be predicted prospectively was tested in an independent validation cohort made up of under 20 hyperthyroidism patients plus 17 patients who later progressed to ophthalmopathy. For training and testing, the roughly 100 patients in the discovery cohort were randomly divided in a 7:3 ratio. The study also compared thyroid tissue and blood T-cell repertoires from more than 5 Graves' hyperthyroidism patients. After sampling, hyperthyroidism patients received methimazole starting at 30 mg daily, and ophthalmopathy patients received high-dose intravenous methylprednisolone. TCR Vbeta CDR3 sequencing of 135 peripheral blood samples (over 40 ophthalmopathy, 70 to 85 hyperthyroidism and roughly 17 progressor patients) is reported in the paper.

Trimming costs V 7 bases and J 9 bases, and their ends lie 15 bases apart. Based on the germline V gene, the CDR1 and CDR2 sequences are SNHLY and FYNNEI. There are 12 amino acids in the CDR3, from cysteine to phenylalanine inclusive. Solely the CDR3 DNA is kept, with 36 bases framed from the first base. Broad study findings and their caveats: In validation, the model predicted progression to ophthalmopathy with over 65% sensitivity and approximately 78% specificity, a median of roughly seven months before onset. Sample size was not statistically predetermined, and investigators were not blinded to group allocation. A 13 V-J signature model separated ophthalmopathy from stable hyperthyroidism, with around 91% sensitivity and 81.08% specificity in cross-validation and 80%/75% in testing. Most expanded thyroid clonotypes (frequency above 0.001) were also detected in blood, suggesting blood repertoires may reflect thyroid immune responses.

TCR beta CDR3 regions were amplified from RNA transcripts. A first-round RT-PCR of the TCR CDR3 used the HTBI primer set with the Qiagen OneStep RT-PCR kit. Libraries were constructed in a second round of multiplex PCR, after which size selection and purification were carried out. Sequencing of the libraries was done on an Illumina HiSeq2000 using paired-end 100 bp reads. The study's processing was this. SOAPnuke was used to process the raw data, removing reads that contained adapters or uncalled bases, had a mean Phred below 15, or lacked an exact match to the constant primer or identifier. COPE v1.2.5 was used to merge high-quality paired reads, and clonotypes were defined as unique nucleotide sequences. MiTCR v1.1 was used to align the clonotypes against IMGT TRBV, TRBD and TRBJ reference segments. The analysis was restricted to V-J combinations with a frequency above 0.0001, which together covered 99.2% of the repertoires. A TCS score was defined as the ratio of F50 (clonal expansion) to E x V (chaos), with BLOSUM62-based TCRdist applied between CDR3 peptides within each V-J. Welch's t-statistics and random forest reduced fewer than 600 V-J features to 10 to 15, which were used in a naive Bayes classifier (R e1071). Using fastp at Q25 and MiXCR, TCRdb reprocessed the public reads and kept productive beta chains. Rows with a matching CDR3 protein are joined into one entry that keeps the most common DNA and genes. V and J calls and clone size were set by TCRdb, not the authors. Recorded for this sample are about 480,000 distinct CDR3 sequences; 24% of them occurred a single time. The ten largest make up 11% of the sample.

In the ophthalmopathy patients, disease was moderately to severely active, with a Clinical Activity Score of 3 or more, a NOSPECS grade of 4 or more, and a duration of less than 3 months. Exclusion was applied to patients with uncontrolled infections, other autoimmune diseases, pregnancy or lactation. Diagnoses relied on clinical symptoms, serum thyroxine and TRAb, thyroid ultrasound and orbital computed tomography. PBMCs were separated from roughly 10 ml of fresh peripheral blood using Ficoll-Paque density gradient centrifugation. Total RNA was extracted with Trizol reagent, and quality was checked on an Agilent 2100 Bioanalyzer. Concerning this clonotype itself: There is no known antigen for this receptor. No much larger clonotype is one base removed from it; base qualities were not supplied.

Sequencing input: blood. The sequence links TRBV2 to TRBJ2-5, with no confidently assigned D gene. This TCR was sampled from a woman in her 30s with Graves' ophthalmopathy. The sequence in DNA is TGTGCCAGCAAGCTCGAGAAAACGGCCCAGTACTTC. It is translated as CASKLEKTAQYF.